The 24 T cell receptor beta chains in this list originate from one sample, sequenced in a study of shared clonotypes between healthy human individuals. Assay: immunoSEQ multiplex PCR; the TCRdb copy retains only in-frame clones and omits some. Of a few million clones in the sample, just under 95% were seen once. Sequenced input: naive CD4+ T cells from PBMCs. The subset here: CD45RA+ positively selected. These receptors originate from a man in his late teens or twenties in good health. Some clones in this sample may be carry-over from other donors' samples.

A word on this clone: At one end the junction does not follow the germline gene, possibly because of a read error. This chain joins TRBV6-4 and TRBJ2-3; the D gene is possibly TRBD1 (8 bases). The CDR3 is 14 amino acids. In germline, CDR1 is MRHNA, CDR2 SNTAGT. CDR3 residues: CASSIVGGTGTQYF. The CDR3 coding sequence is TGTGCCAGCAGTATCGTCGGGGGGACAGGTACGCAGTATTTT.

This chain links TRBV10-3 with TRBJ1-1, with 10 bases that match TRBD1. The J segment lost 1 base and the V segment lost 8 bases, leaving 4 bases of the junction unmatched. The CDR3 is made up of 14 amino acids. Germline CDR1 is ENHRY and CDR2 is SYGVKD. The CDR3 is CAIGGQGGNTEAFF. CDR3 sequence (DNA): TGTGCCATCGGCGGACAGGGGGGGAACACTGAAGCTTTCTTT.

The rearrangement joins TRBV19 to TRBJ1-3; D is unresolved. The CDR3 spans 14 residues. CDR1 is LNHDA, CDR2 SQIVND, per germline (reference sequence). The V end was cut by 6 bases, the J end by 7 bases, with 16 bases between. CDR3 nucleotides: TGTGCCAGTAGCCCCGCAGCTCTCGAGAACACCATATATTTT. Its protein is CASSPAALENTIYF.

The chain carries TRBV5-1 and TRBJ2-3; D call uncertain. Germline CDR1 reads SGHRS; CDR2 reads YFSETQ. CDR3 length: 14 residues. Trimming stripped 2 bases from V and 3 bases from J, with 10 bases between. This chain's CDR3 is CASSFGYWTDTQYF. In DNA form, the CDR3 reads TGCGCCAGCAGCTTTGGGTATTGGACAGATACGCAGTATTTT.

The V call is TRBV5-4, the J call TRBJ1-2, with a tentative D call TRBD1 (5 bases). CDR3 length equals 15 residues. The V gene's germline CDR1 is SGHNT and CDR2 YYREEE (reference sequence). Deletions cut 2 bases from V and 1 base from J, with 12 bases between. Here the CDR3 DNA reads TGTGCCAGCAGCTTATTAACAGGCCTTAACTATGGCTACACCTTC. Residues: CASSLLTGLNYGYTF.

V and J are TRBV10-2 and TRBJ1-5; 10 nucleotides agree with TRBD1. This CDR3 has 14 residues. J gave up 6 bases and V 6 bases, and 5 bases lay outside the gene matches. Germline lookup yields CDR1 WSHSY and CDR2 SAAADI. The chain's CDR3 is CASSGQGGGQPQHF. DNA of the CDR3: TGCGCCAGCAGCGGACAGGGGGGCGGTCAGCCCCAGCATTTT.

V usage is TRBV2 and J usage is TRBJ1-2; 8 bases agree with TRBD1. In germline, CDR1 is SNHLY, CDR2 FYNNEI. V lost 3 bases and J lost 1; bases outside the gene matches: 4. The length of the CDR3 is 15 residues. CDR3 DNA sequence: TGTGCCAGCAGTGAGGGGACAGGAGATAACTATGGCTACACCTTC. It specifies CASSEGTGDNYGYTF.

The rearrangement links TRBV9 to TRBJ2-2, with 10 bases lining up with TRBD1. Germline CDR1 SGDLS, CDR2 YYNGEE. Losses at the gene ends were 5 bases for V and 4 bases for J; bases not matched to a gene: 5. This CDR3 is 15 amino acids long. CDR3 DNA sequence: TGTGCCAGCAGGCGACAGGGGGCGCCCACCGGGGAGCTGTTTTTT. Encoded protein: CASRRQGAPTGELFF.

CDR3 residues: CASKWVGQASDEQYF. The CDR3 DNA is TGTGCCAGCAAATGGGTGGGACAGGCCTCGGACGAGCAGTACTTC. V usage is TRBV6-1 and J usage is TRBJ2-5; 8 nucleotides match TRBD1. The DNA end favors TRBJ2-7, so the J call may be wrong. CDR3 length: 15 amino acids. Germline V lookup: CDR1 MNHNS, CDR2 SASEGT.

This clone has a handful of counts. Other DNA sequences in the sample encode the same CDR3. This rearrangement joins TRBV9 to TRBJ2-1; 8 bases match TRBD1. V lost 0 bases and J lost 5; bases outside the gene matches: 1. Germline CDR1 SGDLS, CDR2 YYNGEE. The CDR3 has 14 residues. CDR3 amino acids: CASSVGQGNNEQFF. CDR3 bases: TGTGCCAGCAGCGTAGGACAGGGGAACAATGAGCAGTTCTTC.

This clone was detected once. The gene calls are TRBV18 and TRBJ2-2; perhaps TRBD1 as D (6 bases). V gave up 3 bases and J gave up 3 bases, with 11 bases separating them. The CDR3 length is 15 residues. The germline V gene encodes CDR1 KGHSH and CDR2 LQKENI. CDR3 nucleotides: TGTGCCAGCTCACCCCCAGGGGCAGACACCGGGGAGCTGTTTTTT. It is translated as CASSPPGADTGELFF.

The rearrangement uses TRBV18 and TRBJ1-5, with unresolved D. Germline CDR1 and CDR2: KGHSH and LQKENI. The CDR3 runs 14 residues. V lost 3 bases and J lost 11, with 17 bases in between. The CDR3 bases are TGTGCCAGCTCACCTACTAGTCTTTTGGGAGCCCAGCATTTT. Residues: CASSPTSLLGAQHF.

A word on this clone: This same CDR3 is encoded by further DNA sequences in the sample. The rearrangement joins TRBV28 to TRBJ2-7, with 8 bases identical to TRBD2. The CDR3 covers 15 residues. Losses at the gene ends were 3 bases for V and 0 bases for J; bases not matched to a gene: 4. CDR1 is MDHEN, CDR2 SYDVKM, per germline. Written as DNA, the CDR3 is TGTGCCAGCAGTTTGGCGGGAGGCCTCTCCTACGAGCAGTACTTC. It is translated as CASSLAGGLSYEQYF.

The genes are TRBV11-2 and TRBJ2-7, with D hard to call. In germline, CDR1 is SGHAT, CDR2 FQNNGV. The ends were cut back, 10 bases at V and 12 bases at J, with 13 bases in the middle. This CDR3 is 9 amino acids long. The CDR3 DNA is TGTGCCACCCCCCCCGGGTTGTACTTC. Its protein product is CATPPGLYF.

The chain recombines TRBV23-1 with TRBJ1-1; weak D call: TRBD1 (5 bases). TRBV23-1 is annotated as an ORF whose role is uncertain. The CDR3 extends over 17 amino acids. The germline V and J ends were trimmed by 0 bases and 1 base, with 15 bases remaining between them. CDR3 DNA sequence: TGCGCCAGCAGTCAATCCGGCATCCCGGGGCCGAACACTGAAGCTTTCTTT. Translating it yields CASSQSGIPGPNTEAFF.

The genes are TRBV11-2 and TRBJ1-2; TRBD1 matches at 7 bases. Trimming at V came to 5 bases and at J to 4 bases, leaving 13 bases not matched to a gene. This CDR3 is 16 amino acids long. Germline CDR1 is SGHAT and CDR2 is FQNNGV. The CDR3, as DNA: TGTGCCAGCAGCCCCCTGACAGGGATCCGGGGCTATGGCTACACCTTC. Amino acids: CASSPLTGIRGYGYTF.

This clone was counted between two and nine times. The chain employs TRBV5-1 and TRBJ2-2; 12 bases fit TRBD2. Trimming took 4 bases from V and 8 from J; bases not matched to a gene: 9. This CDR3 has 16 amino acids. The V gene's germline CDR1 is SGHRS and CDR2 YFSETQ. The CDR3: CASSLRTSGDMGELFF. CDR3 nucleotides: TGCGCCAGCAGCCTCCGGACTAGCGGGGACATGGGGGAGCTGTTTTTT.

V and J are TRBV7-9 and TRBJ2-1; 13 bases fit TRBD2. The CDR3 is made up of 17 amino acids. The junction had 10 bases not matched to a gene; V was cut back by 2 bases and J by 9 bases. The germline V gene has CDR1 SEHNR and CDR2 FQNEAQ (reference sequence). The CDR3 loop reads CASSLRGTSGISGEQFF. In DNA form, the CDR3 reads TGTGCCAGCAGCTTAAGAGGGACTAGCGGGATCTCGGGTGAGCAGTTCTTC.

V and J are TRBV7-7 and TRBJ2-5; D gene unclear. Trimming removed 5 bases from V and 4 bases from J, with 14 bases in between. In germline, CDR1 is SSHAT, CDR2 FNYEAQ (reference sequence). The CDR3 loop spans 14 amino acids. The CDR3 spells CASSPQTATETQYF. DNA for the CDR3: TGTGCCAGCAGCCCACAGACGGCTACAGAGACCCAGTACTTC.

The chain carries TRBV19 and TRBJ1-2; a weak D match, TRBD1 (6 bases). The CDR3 consists of 13 residues. V shed 5 bases and J shed 4 bases, with 11 bases lying between them. Per the germline V gene, CDR1 is LNHDA and CDR2 is SQIVND (reference sequence). The CDR3 bases are TGTGCCAGTAGTCGCGAACAGGGCTATGGCTACACCTTC. Protein: CASSREQGYGYTF.

This chain joins TRBV28 and TRBJ1-2; no clear D gene. CDR3 size: 16 residues. V gave up 11 bases and J gave up 0 bases, with 22 bases separating them. Per the germline V gene, CDR1 is MDHEN and CDR2 is SYDVKM. This CDR3 reads CAAGGPWTGPNYGYTF. Written as DNA, the CDR3 is TGTGCCGCAGGAGGGCCCTGGACGGGTCCTAACTATGGCTACACCTTC.

CDR3 bases: TGTGCCAGTAGTCCGAACAGACCCCCTAACTATGGCTACACCTTC. Protein sequence: CASSPNRPPNYGYTF. The V gene is TRBV19, the J gene TRBJ1-2; D not resolved. This CDR3 has 15 residues. Germline CDR1 reads LNHDA; CDR2 reads SQIVND (reference sequence). Deletions cut 5 bases from V and 0 bases from J, with 13 bases between.

The genes are TRBV4-1 and TRBJ2-5; possibly TRBD1 or TRBD2 for D (6 bases each). The CDR3 is made up of 17 amino acids. In germline, CDR1 is MGHRA, CDR2 YSYEKL. Trimming left V 3 bases short and J 2 bases short, with 19 bases between. For the CDR3, the DNA is TGCGCCAGCAGCCAGACGACAGGAGGCGGGAAACAAGAGACCCAGTACTTC. Residues: CASSQTTGGGKQETQYF.

V is TRBV28 and J is TRBJ1-2; the match to TRBD1 covers 7 bases. Germline-derived CDR1 and CDR2 are MDHEN and SYDVKM. There are 13 residues in the CDR3. The trim removed 8 bases at V and 6 bases at J, leaving 9 bases unmatched. CDR3 bases: TGTGCCAGCGAAAGGGGGCGCGGTAATGGCTACACCTTC. Translated, it gives CASERGRGNGYTF.